The rows below give T cell receptor beta chains drawn from one sample of a study of early T cells in non-severe SARS-CoV-2 infection. TCRdb reprocessed the 5' RACE reads with MiXCR, giving one entry per CDR3 protein. Counted here are 50,000 or so distinct CDR3 sequences, 8% to 10% occurring once; the ten biggest clones make up about 9.4%. Sample: whole blood. The receptors shown here come from an adult who was a healthcare worker with PCR-confirmed SARS-CoV-2 infection or an uninfected control (not recorded which). Each CDR3 is given with its conserved first and last residue. The D gene is left open where the match is weak. Clone size, where shown, is once, few, many, or a class for clones that have expanded.

.,few,TRBJ1-2,TRBV5-4,CASSPGMDNYGYTF,TGTGCCAGCAGCCCCGGCATGGATAACTATGGCTACACCTTC
TRBD2,many,TRBJ2-2,TRBV20-1,CSAQREINTGELFF,TGCAGTGCTCAGCGGGAGATCAACACCGGGGAGCTGTTTTTT
.,many,TRBJ2-7,TRBV12-2,CASRLGQFYEQYF,TGTGCAAGTCGCTTAGGACAGTTCTACGAGCAGTACTTC
TRBD2,.,TRBJ2-7,TRBV6-5,CASSRRGGHYEQYF,TGTGCCAGCAGTCGGCGGGGGGGCCACTACGAGCAGTACTTC
TRBD1,many,TRBJ1-1,TRBV9,CASGGQGASNTEAFF,TGTGCCAGCGGGGGACAGGGGGCGTCGAACACTGAAGCTTTCTTT
.,.,TRBJ1-3,TRBV7-2,CASSFYPTTGNTIYF,TGTGCCAGCAGCTTCTACCCTACGACTGGAAACACCATATATTTT
.,many,TRBJ1-1,TRBV12-3/TRBV12-4,CASSLKGNTEAFF,TGTGCCAGCAGTTTAAAGGGGAACACTGAAGCTTTCTTT
.,many,TRBJ2-5,TRBV7-3,CASSLTRTSETQYF,TGTGCCAGCAGCTTAACGAGGACGTCGGAGACCCAGTACTTC
.,.,TRBJ1-4,TRBV19,CASSNPTGPKLFF,TGTGCCAGTAGTAACCCCACGGGACCTAAACTGTTTTTT
TRBD2,many,TRBJ2-5,TRBV7-9,CASSNAGGRVETQYF,TGTGCCAGCAGCAACGCGGGGGGGCGAGTGGAGACCCAGTACTTC
.,many,TRBJ2-7,TRBV21-1,CASSSTGTVFCLQNFYEQYF,TGTGCCAGCAGCAGCACGGGGACAGTTTTTTGTTTACAAAACTTCTACGAGCAGTACTTC
.,many,TRBJ1-5,TRBV20-1,CSATPGVQPQHF,TGCAGTGCTACCCCAGGGGTTCAGCCCCAGCATTTT
.,many,TRBJ1-4,TRBV4-2,CASSPRGQWDEKLFF,TGTGCCAGCAGCCCCCGGGGGCAATGGGATGAAAAACTGTTTTTT
.,.,TRBJ1-2,TRBV18,CASQEGDYGYTF,TGTGCCAGCCAAGAGGGCGACTATGGCTACACCTTC
.,.,TRBJ2-3,TRBV2,CASKGPTDTQYF,TGTGCCAGCAAGGGACCTACAGATACGCAGTATTTT
.,.,TRBJ1-3,TRBV28,CASSFLISGNTIYF,TGTGCCAGCAGCTTCTTAATTTCTGGAAACACCATATATTTT
.,few,TRBJ2-7,TRBV3-1,CASSQRRQASSEQYF,TGTGCCAGCAGCCAAAGACGACAGGCGTCGTCCGAGCAGTACTTC
.,.,TRBJ1-1,TRBV4-1,CASSQVGQNTEAFF,TGCGCCAGCAGCCAGGTGGGACAGAACACTGAAGCTTTCTTT
TRBD1,.,TRBJ1-1,TRBV29-1,CSVGLRDRGTRNTEAFF,TGCAGCGTGGGACTCCGGGACAGGGGGACCAGAAACACTGAAGCTTTCTTT
.,many,TRBJ1-2,TRBV2,CASNRRVNDGYTF,TGTGCCAGCAACAGAAGGGTGAACGATGGCTACACCTTC
.,.,TRBJ1-5,TRBV14,CASSQAGGNQPQHF,TGTGCCAGCAGCCAAGCAGGGGGCAATCAGCCCCAGCATTTT
.,many,TRBJ1-1,TRBV11-2,CASSRRENTEAFF,TGTGCCAGCAGCCGCAGGGAGAACACTGAAGCTTTCTTT
TRBD2,.,TRBJ2-5,TRBV7-9,CASSPGTSGGTYQETQYF,TGTGCCAGCAGCCCAGGGACTAGCGGGGGGACCTACCAAGAGACCCAGTACTTC
.,many,TRBJ2-7,TRBV6-2/TRBV6-3,CASSGRTAGEQYF,TGTGCCAGCAGTGGAAGGACAGCAGGCGAGCAGTACTTC
.,few,TRBJ1-2,TRBV5-5,CASSLDGVNGYTF,TGTGCCAGCAGCTTGGACGGGGTTAACGGCTACACCTTC